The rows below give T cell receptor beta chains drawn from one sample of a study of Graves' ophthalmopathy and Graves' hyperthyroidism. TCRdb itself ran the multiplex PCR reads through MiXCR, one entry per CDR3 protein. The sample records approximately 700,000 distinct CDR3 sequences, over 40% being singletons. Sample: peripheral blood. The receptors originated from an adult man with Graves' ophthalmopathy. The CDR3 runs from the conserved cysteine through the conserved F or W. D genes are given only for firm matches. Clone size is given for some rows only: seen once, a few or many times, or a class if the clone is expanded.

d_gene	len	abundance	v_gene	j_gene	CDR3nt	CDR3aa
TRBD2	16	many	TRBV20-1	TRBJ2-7	TGCAGTGCTAGATCGGGGACTAGCGGGAGTCTCGACGAGCAGTACTTC	CSARSGTSGSLDEQYF
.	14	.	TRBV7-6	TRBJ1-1	TGTGCCAGCAGCTTAAGTGGGGGCACCAGTGAAGCTTTCTTT	CASSLSGGTSEAFF
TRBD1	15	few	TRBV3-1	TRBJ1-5	TGTGCCAGCAGCCAAGGACAGGGAACGGGTCAGCCCCAGCATTTT	CASSQGQGTGQPQHF
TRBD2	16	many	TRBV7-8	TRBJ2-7	TGTGCCAGCAGCTTAGCCAGACTAGCGGCAACCTACGAGCAGTACTTC	CASSLARLAATYEQYF
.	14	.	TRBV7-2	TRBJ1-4	TGTGCCAGCAGCGTCGGGACGGTAACTGAAAAACTGTTTTTT	CASSVGTVTEKLFF
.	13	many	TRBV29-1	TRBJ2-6	TGCAGCGTCGAGAACTCTGGGGCCAACGTCCTGACTTTC	CSVENSGANVLTF
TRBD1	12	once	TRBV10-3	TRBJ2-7	TGTGCCATCAGTGATGGGACAGCTCAGCAGTACTTC	CAISDGTAQQYF
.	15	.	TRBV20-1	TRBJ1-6	TGCAGTGCTAGAGATCCCCAGGGCGGTAATTCACCCCTCCACTTT	CSARDPQGGNSPLHF
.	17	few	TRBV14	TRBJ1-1	TGTGCCAGCAGCCAAGAGGACTTGAGGGGCCCGAACACTGAAGCTTTCTTT	CASSQEDLRGPNTEAFF
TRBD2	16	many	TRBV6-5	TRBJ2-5	TGTGCCAGCAGTCCGGCTAGGACTAGCGTTGGAGAGACCCAGTACTTC	CASSPARTSVGETQYF
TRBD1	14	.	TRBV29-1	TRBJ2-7	TGCAGCGTGGTTGGACAGGGATCGGGGCTCGAGCAGTACTTC	CSVVGQGSGLEQYF
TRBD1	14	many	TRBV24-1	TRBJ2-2	TGTGCCACCAGTGATCCGGACAGGGGCGGGGAGCTGTTTTTT	CATSDPDRGGELFF
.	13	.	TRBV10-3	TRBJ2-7	TGTGCCAGCAGCTATCTGACTGGCTACGAGCAGTACTTC	CASSYLTGYEQYF
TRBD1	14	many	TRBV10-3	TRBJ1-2	TGTGCCAGCAGTCCTGGGGCGACAGGGCATGGCTACACCTTC	CASSPGATGHGYTF
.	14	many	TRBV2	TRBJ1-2	TGTGCCAGCAGTGAATACAGGGCTAACTATGGCTACACCTTC	CASSEYRANYGYTF
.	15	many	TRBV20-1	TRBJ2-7	TGCAGTGCTAGAGATCGGACGCGGGCTGTCCACGAGCAGTACTTC	CSARDRTRAVHEQYF
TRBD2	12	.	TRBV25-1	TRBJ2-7	TGTGCTAGCCTAGCGGGAGTTCGCGAGCAGTACTTC	CASLAGVREQYF
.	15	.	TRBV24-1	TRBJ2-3	TGTGCCACCAGTGAGGCGAGGGATGCGGCAGATACGCAGTATTTT	CATSEARDAADTQYF
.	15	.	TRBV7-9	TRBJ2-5	TGTGCCAGCAGCCATCCCTCTGGGGGCCAGGAGACCCAGTACTTC	CASSHPSGGQETQYF
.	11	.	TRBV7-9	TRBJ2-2	TGTGCCAGGAGGGCAGGGACAGAGCTGTTTTTT	CARRAGTELFF
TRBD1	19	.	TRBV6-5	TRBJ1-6	TGTGCCAGCAGTTACTCTCATCCCGTCGGACAGGGAACCAATTCACCCCTCCACTTT	CASSYSHPVGQGTNSPLHF
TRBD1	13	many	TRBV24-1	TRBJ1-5	TGTGCCACCAGTGACACAGGGGATCAGCCCCAGCATTTT	CATSDTGDQPQHF
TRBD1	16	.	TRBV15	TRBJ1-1	TGTGCCACCAGCAGAGATCACCCGGGACAGGGTACTGAAGCTTTCTTT	CATSRDHPGQGTEAFF
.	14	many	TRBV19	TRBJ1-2	TGTGCCAGTACCATCGGGCGAGCTAACTATGGCTACACCTTC	CASTIGRANYGYTF
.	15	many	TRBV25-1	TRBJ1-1	TGTGCCAGCAGTGCGTGGCCGAGTAAGGACACTGAAGCTTTCTTT	CASSAWPSKDTEAFF
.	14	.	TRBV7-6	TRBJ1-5	TGTGCCAGCAGCTTAGGGGGCTTGGGAGAGACCCAGCATTTT	CASSLGGLGETQHF
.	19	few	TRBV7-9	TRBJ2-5	TGTGCCAGCAGCTTAATTCCCCGGTTCTACAGGACGACGGTAGAGACCCAGTACTTC	CASSLIPRFYRTTVETQYF
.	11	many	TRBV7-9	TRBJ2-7	TGTGCCAGCAGCCTAGGTGCTGAGCAGTACTTC	CASSLGAEQYF
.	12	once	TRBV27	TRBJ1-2	TGTGCCAGCAGTAATAGGGCGGATGGCTACACCTTC	CASSNRADGYTF
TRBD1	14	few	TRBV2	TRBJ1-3	TGTGCCAGCAGTGAAGCGGACAGGGGAGACACCATATATTTT	CASSEADRGDTIYF
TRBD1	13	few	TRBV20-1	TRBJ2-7	TGCAGTGCCGAGGGCAGGGGGTCCTACGAGCAGTACTTC	CSAEGRGSYEQYF
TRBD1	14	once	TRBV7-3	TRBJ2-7	TGTGCCAGCAGCCTGGGACAGGGGTTCAGCGAGCAGTACTTC	CASSLGQGFSEQYF
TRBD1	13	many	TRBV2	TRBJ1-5	TGTGCCAGCAACGGACAGGTGGCTCAGCCCCAGCATTTT	CASNGQVAQPQHF
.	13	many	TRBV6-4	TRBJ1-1	TGTGCCAGCAGGACTGATAGGGGGACTGAAGCTTTCTTT	CASRTDRGTEAFF
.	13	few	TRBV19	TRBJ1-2	TGTGCCAGTAGCCCCCGGGGGGGGGTTGGCTACACCTTC	CASSPRGGVGYTF
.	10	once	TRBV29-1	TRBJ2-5	TGCAGCGGGGACCAAGAGACCCAGTACTTC	CSGDQETQYF
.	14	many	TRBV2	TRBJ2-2	TGTGCCAGCAGTGAAAGGTCGGGGACCGGGGAGCTGTTTTTT	CASSERSGTGELFF
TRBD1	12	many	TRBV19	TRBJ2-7	TGTGCCAGTGCCGGGACAGCCTACGAGCAGTACTTC	CASAGTAYEQYF
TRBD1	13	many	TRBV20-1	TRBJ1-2	TGCAGTGCTAGGGGCCAGGGGGCGGGTGGCTACACCTTC	CSARGQGAGGYTF
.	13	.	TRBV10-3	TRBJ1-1	TGTGCCATCACAGGAGTGGGACTGGCTGAAGCTTTCTTT	CAITGVGLAEAFF
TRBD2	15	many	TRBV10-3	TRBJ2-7	TGTGCCATCAGTGAGTTGACTAGCGGGAGTTATGAGCAGTACTTC	CAISELTSGSYEQYF
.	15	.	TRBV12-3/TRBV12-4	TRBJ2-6	TGTGCCAGCAGGGAGGTCGGGGCTGGGGCCAACGTCCTGACTTTC	CASREVGAGANVLTF
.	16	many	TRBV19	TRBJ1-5	TGTGCCAGTAGTGATCGCAGGGGAATTAGCAATCAGCCCCAGCATTTT	CASSDRRGISNQPQHF
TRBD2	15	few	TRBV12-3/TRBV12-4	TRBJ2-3	TGTGCCAGCAGTACGACTAGCGGAGGCGCTGATACGCAGTATTTT	CASSTTSGGADTQYF
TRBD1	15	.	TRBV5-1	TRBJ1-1	TGCGCCAGCAGCTGGGGTACGACAGGGAGCCATGAAGCTTTCTTT	CASSWGTTGSHEAFF
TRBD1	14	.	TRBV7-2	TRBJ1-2	TGCGCCAGCAGCCAAACCAGGGGGATGTATGGCTACACCTTC	CASSQTRGMYGYTF
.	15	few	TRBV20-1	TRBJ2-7	TGCAGTGCTAGAGGATGGGGGCTCCCTCCGGGTGAGCAGTACTTC	CSARGWGLPPGEQYF
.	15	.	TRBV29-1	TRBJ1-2	TGCAGCACCAGAGGGTGGGGACCCCTGAACTATGGCTACACCTTC	CSTRGWGPLNYGYTF
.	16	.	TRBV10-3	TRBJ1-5	TGTGCCGGCAGTTACTCACAGGACATATCGTCTCGGCCCCAGCATTTT	CAGSYSQDISSRPQHF
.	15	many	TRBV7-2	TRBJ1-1	TGTGCCAGCAGCCAAGATCAGGGCAGGAACACTGAAGCTTTCTTT	CASSQDQGRNTEAFF
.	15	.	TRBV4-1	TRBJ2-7	TGCGCCAGCACCTCATGGCAGGATAGCTCCTACGAGCAGTACTTC	CASTSWQDSSYEQYF
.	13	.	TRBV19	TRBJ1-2	TGTGCCAGTAGTGCCATCCGGAACTATGGCTACACCTTC	CASSAIRNYGYTF
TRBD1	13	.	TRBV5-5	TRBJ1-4	TGTGCCAGCAGCACCGGGACAGATGAAAAACTGTTTTTT	CASSTGTDEKLFF